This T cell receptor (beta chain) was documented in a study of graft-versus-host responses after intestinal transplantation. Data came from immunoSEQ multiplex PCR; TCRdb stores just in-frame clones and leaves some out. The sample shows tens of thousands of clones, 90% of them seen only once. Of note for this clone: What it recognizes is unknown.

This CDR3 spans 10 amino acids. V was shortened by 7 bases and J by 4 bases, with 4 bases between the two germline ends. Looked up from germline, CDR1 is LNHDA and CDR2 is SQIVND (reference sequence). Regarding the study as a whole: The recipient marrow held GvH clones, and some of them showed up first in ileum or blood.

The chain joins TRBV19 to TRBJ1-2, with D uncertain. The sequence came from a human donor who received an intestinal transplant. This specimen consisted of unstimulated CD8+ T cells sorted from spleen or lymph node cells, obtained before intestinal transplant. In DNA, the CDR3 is TGTGCCAGTACCCTCTATGGCTACACCTTC. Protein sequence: CASTLYGYTF.